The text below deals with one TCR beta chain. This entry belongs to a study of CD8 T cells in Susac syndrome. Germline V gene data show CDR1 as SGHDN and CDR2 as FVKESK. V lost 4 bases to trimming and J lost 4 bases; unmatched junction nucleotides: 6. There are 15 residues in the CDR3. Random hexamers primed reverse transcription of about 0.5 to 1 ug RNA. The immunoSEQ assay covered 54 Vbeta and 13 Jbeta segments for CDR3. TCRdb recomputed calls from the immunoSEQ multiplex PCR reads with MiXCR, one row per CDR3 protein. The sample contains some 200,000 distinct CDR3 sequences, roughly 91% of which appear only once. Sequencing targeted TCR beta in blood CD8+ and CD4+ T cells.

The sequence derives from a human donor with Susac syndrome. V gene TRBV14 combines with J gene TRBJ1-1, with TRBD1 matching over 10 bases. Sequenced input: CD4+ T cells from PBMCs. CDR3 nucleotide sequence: TGTGCCAGCAGCCTACGACAGGGGGCCAGCACTGAAGCTTTCTTT. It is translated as CASSLRQGASTEAFF.